This paragraph reports one T cell receptor (beta chain). TCRdb keeps only in-frame clones here, not all; method: immunoSEQ multiplex PCR. The top ten hold roughly 13% of the sample, which has 270,000 or so clones, about 85% seen once. The data are from a study of blood T cell repertoires in COVID-19. Study-level background: T cells, B-cell-depleted T cells, or PBMCs provided the cDNA or gDNA that served as material.

CDR1 is SGHVS and CDR2 is FQNEAQ in the germline V gene. CDR3 length: 15 amino acids. V was clipped by 1 base and J by 6 bases; unmatched bases: 6. Sequenced input: peripheral blood. The sequence derives from a human donor in a cohort sampled during active COVID-19. This chain connects TRBV7-8 to TRBJ2-3; TRBD1 agrees at 8 bases. The CDR3 DNA reads TGTGCCAGCAGCTTAGAGGCCAGGGGGCCTGATACGCAGTATTTT. Translated, it gives CASSLEARGPDTQYF.